Each of the 7 T cell receptor beta chains below was sequenced from the same sample in a study of regulatory T cells in long-lasting Graves disease. Sample time point: newly diagnosed GD, antithyroid drugs for less than 3 months. PBMC RNA was the source of the TCR library. The TCR beta library used iRepertoire HTBI primers with Arm-PCR amplification of CDR3. Via MiXCR, TCRdb re-called the multiplex PCR reads, giving one row per CDR3 protein. The sample consists of around 250,000 distinct CDR3 sequences, around 18% of them appearing once. This same sample was also part of a study on T cells in Graves' hyperthyroidism and ophthalmopathy.

The sequences come from peripheral blood mononuclear cells (PBMCs), collected at new diagnosis, from a patient treated with antithyroid drugs. These receptors originate from a woman in her 30s with Graves disease.

This clonotype came up a few times. A read error is possible here, since a much larger clone lies one base away. This chain joins TRBV29-1 and TRBJ1-1, with D tentatively TRBD1 (6 bases). From germline, CDR1 is SQVTM and CDR2 ANQGSEA. The CDR3 has 13 amino acids. The CDR3 DNA reads as TGCAGTATGGCACCTACAGGGAGGACTGAAGCTTTCTTT. This codes for CSMAPTGRTEAFF.

There are many counts of this clonotype. V gene TRBV18 combines with J gene TRBJ2-3, with TRBD1 matching 12 bases. V gave up 6 bases and J gave up 8 bases; unmatched junction bases: 9. CDR3 size: 15 residues. Germline V CDR1 and CDR2: KGHSH, LQKENI. The CDR3 DNA reads TGTGCCAGCTCTCCCGGGACAGGGGGCGCGGGTACGCAGTATTTT. Translated, it gives CASSPGTGGAGTQYF.

This clonotype was counted many times. The gene calls are TRBV9 and TRBJ1-2; 10 bases match TRBD1. The ends lost 4 bases at V and 14 bases at J; junction bases unmatched: 8. The CDR3 length is 12 residues. CDR1 is SGDLS and CDR2 is YYNGEE in the germline V gene. The CDR3 DNA follows: TGTGCCAGCAGCCGAAGACAGGGGGCCTTTACCTTC. Its protein is CASSRRQGAFTF.

The chain combines TRBV29-1 with TRBJ1-1; 7 bases map to TRBD1. J was trimmed by 7 bases and V by 4 bases; bases with no gene match: 9. The CDR3 runs to 13 residues. Germline loops: CDR1 SQVTM, CDR2 ANQGSEA. The CDR3 DNA sequence: TGCAGCGTTGGCGACAGGGCTGGGATTGAAGCTTTCTTT. Its translation: CSVGDRAGIEAFF.

The sample holds many counts of this clonotype. The chain joins TRBV12-3 or TRBV12-4 to TRBJ2-7; D is undetermined. The CDR3 spans 14 residues. Trimming took 5 bases from V and 7 from J, leaving 18 bases between them. DNA of the CDR3: TGTGCCAGCAGTCCCAGTAGACCGTCGGGTGAGCAGTACTTC. Its translation: CASSPSRPSGEQYF.

The table lists this clonotype with many counts. The rearrangement uses TRBV12-5 and TRBJ1-3, with 7 bases aligning to TRBD1. Germline loops: CDR1 LGHNT, CDR2 FRNRAP. J lost 4 bases, V lost 6 bases, and 9 bases had no gene match. The CDR3 sequence is 15 residues long. The CDR3 loop reads CASGRASGGGNTIYF. In nucleotides, the CDR3 is TGTGCTAGTGGCCGCGCCTCAGGGGGAGGAAACACCATATATTTT.

This clonotype was detected ten times or more. The rearrangement links TRBV3-1 to TRBJ2-3, with TRBD2 identical over 9 bases. With V trimmed by 1 base and J by 2 bases, 4 bases remained unmatched. Looked up from germline, CDR1 is LGHDT and CDR2 is YNNKEL (reference sequence). The CDR3 covers 16 residues. CDR3 protein: CASSQVRGGFTDTQYF. CDR3 in DNA: TGTGCCAGCAGCCAAGTGCGGGGGGGCTTCACAGATACGCAGTATTTT.